This T cell receptor beta chain appears in the sequencing data of a study of siplizumab effects on memory and regulatory T cells. In regard to this clone: Its antigen is unknown.

The CDR3 has 15 residues. With 2 bases clipped from V and 6 bases from J, the junction kept 6 bases outside the gene matches. Germline assignment: CDR1 SGHTA and CDR2 FQGTGA. The method was immunoSEQ multiplex PCR; TCRdb's version includes in-frame clones alone and lacks a portion of them. The sample lists 80,000 to 130,000 clones, less than 95% occurring once. The study, taken as a whole, reports: Unstimulated subsets were the mapping target of only a minor fraction of alloreactive clones.

This receptor was taken from a human donor in good health. V gene TRBV7-3 combines with J gene TRBJ2-3; 9 nucleotides line up with TRBD1. The sample was Tregs sorted from blood. For the CDR3, the DNA is TGTGCCAGCAGCTTAGGGGACAGGGTTGGCGATACGCAGTATTTT. Translating gives CASSLGDRVGDTQYF.